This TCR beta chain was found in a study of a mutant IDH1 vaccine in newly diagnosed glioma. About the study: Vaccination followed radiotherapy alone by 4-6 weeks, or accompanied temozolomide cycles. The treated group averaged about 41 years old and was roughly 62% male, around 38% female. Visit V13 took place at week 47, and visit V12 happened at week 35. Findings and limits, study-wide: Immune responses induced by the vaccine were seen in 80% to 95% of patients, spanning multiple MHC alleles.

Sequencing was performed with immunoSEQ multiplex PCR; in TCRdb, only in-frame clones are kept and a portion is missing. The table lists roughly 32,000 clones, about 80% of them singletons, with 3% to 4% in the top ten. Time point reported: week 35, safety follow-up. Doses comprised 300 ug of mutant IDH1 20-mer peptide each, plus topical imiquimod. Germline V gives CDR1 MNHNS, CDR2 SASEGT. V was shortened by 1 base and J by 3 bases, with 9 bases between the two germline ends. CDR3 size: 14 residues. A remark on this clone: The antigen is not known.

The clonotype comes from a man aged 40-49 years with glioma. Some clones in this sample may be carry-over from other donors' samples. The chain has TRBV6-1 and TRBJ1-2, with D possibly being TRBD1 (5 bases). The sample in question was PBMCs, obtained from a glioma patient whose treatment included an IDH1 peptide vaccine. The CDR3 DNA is TGTGCCAGCAGTGAAGGGGACGGCTACTATGGCTACACCTTC. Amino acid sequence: CASSEGDGYYGYTF.